These 14 T cell receptor beta chains originate from one sample sequenced in a study of blood T cell repertoires in COVID-19. Using immunoSEQ multiplex PCR, the repertoire was profiled, and TCRdb retains in-frame clones only, with some absent. The profile shows about 140,000 clones, 80% of them singletons. Sequencing was done on a sample of peripheral blood. These receptor sequences come from a man between 65 and 85 years old who had recovered from COVID-19.

The rearrangement links TRBV5-1 to TRBJ2-2, with 7 bases aligning to TRBD2. J lost 6 bases, V lost 1 base, and 6 bases had no gene match. Germline V gene data show CDR1 as SGHRS and CDR2 as YFSETQ. CDR3 size: 15 residues. DNA for the CDR3: TGCGCCAGCAGCTTGAATGCTCGGGGGGCCGGGGAGCTGTTTTTT. Translation gives CASSLNARGAGELFF.

The rearrangement joins TRBV6-2 or TRBV6-3 to TRBJ2-5; D unclear. Trimming pared 6 bases from V and 5 bases from J, leaving 13 bases between. The CDR3 is 13 residues long. Germline V gives CDR1 MNHEY, CDR2 SVGEGT. As DNA, the CDR3 is TGTGCCAGCAGCTATCGAGGATGGGAGACCCAGTACTTC. Protein sequence: CASSYRGWETQYF.

The chain couples TRBV6-5 to TRBJ2-7, with a possible D match to TRBD2 (6 bases). V gave up 7 bases and J gave up 6 bases, with 16 bases separating them. Germline CDR1 and CDR2: MNHEY and SVGAGI. The CDR3 spans 13 residues. In DNA form, the CDR3 reads TGTGCCAGCAACGCCGGGACTCTCCCCGAGCAGTACTTC. Translated, it gives CASNAGTLPEQYF.

The rearrangement joins TRBV11-2 to TRBJ2-7, with D possibly matching TRBD2 (6 bases). The CDR3 runs 14 residues. The V end was cut by 3 bases, the J end by 0 bases, with 9 bases between. Germline CDR1 is SGHAT and CDR2 is FQNNGV. The CDR3 reads CASSLAGLSYEQYF. The DNA of the CDR3 is TGTGCCAGCAGCTTGGCGGGGCTCTCCTACGAGCAGTACTTC.

CDR3 sequence: CSAEDYYEQYF. CDR3 bases: TGCAGTGCGGAGGACTACTACGAGCAGTACTTC. V and J are TRBV20-1 and TRBJ2-7; perhaps TRBD2 as D (6 bases). The germline V gene has CDR1 DFQATT and CDR2 SNEGSKA (reference sequence). The ends were cut back, 6 bases at V and 3 bases at J, with 9 bases in the middle. The CDR3 loop spans 11 amino acids.

The CDR3 sequence: CASSLELAGGYNEQFF. In DNA form, the CDR3 reads TGCGCCAGCAGCTTGGAGCTAGCGGGAGGCTACAATGAGCAGTTCTTC. This rearrangement joins TRBV5-1 to TRBJ2-1; 11 bases map to TRBD2. The trim removed 0 bases at V and 3 bases at J, leaving 2 bases unmatched. The CDR3 spans 16 residues. Germline CDR1 reads SGHRS; CDR2 reads YFSETQ.

The CDR3 spells CASSYRTGDYNGYTF. The CDR3 DNA sequence: TGTGCCAGCAGCTATAGGACAGGGGATTATAATGGCTACACCTTC. The chain carries TRBV2 and TRBJ1-2, with 9 bases fitting TRBD1. Trimming at V came to 6 bases and at J to 6 bases, leaving 11 bases not matched to a gene. Germline assignment: CDR1 SNHLY and CDR2 FYNNEI. This CDR3 has 15 residues.

This clone was observed a single time. The V call is TRBV7-9, the J call TRBJ1-3; D possibly corresponds to TRBD1 (5 bases). Germline CDR1 and CDR2: SEHNR and FQNEAQ (reference sequence). V lost 1 base and J lost 0, with 10 bases in between. The CDR3 has 16 amino acids. CDR3 loop: CASSLELQGSGNTIYF. DNA of the CDR3: TGTGCCAGCAGCTTAGAACTCCAGGGCTCTGGAAACACCATATATTTT.

V is TRBV2 and J is TRBJ1-2; 8 bases are a match to TRBD1. Germline assignment: CDR1 SNHLY and CDR2 FYNNEI. Trimming cost V 8 bases and J 3 bases; bases outside gene matches: 5. The CDR3 is made up of 13 amino acids. The CDR3, as DNA: TGTGCCAGCCTGGGACAGGTCTACTATGGCTACACCTTC. This gives the protein CASLGQVYYGYTF. The full variable domain, with the rest looked up from reference TRBV2 and TRBJ1-2, is EPEVTQTPSHQVTQMGQEVILRCVPISNHLYFYWYRQILGQKVEFLVSFYNNEISEKSEIFDDQFSVERPDGSNFTLKIRSTKLEDSAMYFCASLGQVYYGYTFGSGTRLTVV.

This chain uses TRBV2 with TRBJ1-5; 7 positions match TRBD1. There are 17 residues in the CDR3. Germline V lookup: CDR1 SNHLY, CDR2 FYNNEI. Trimming at V came to 3 bases and at J to 0 bases, leaving 8 bases not matched to a gene. The CDR3 loop reads CASSDRTGTYSNQPQHF. The CDR3 bases are TGTGCCAGCAGTGACAGGACAGGTACTTATAGCAATCAGCCCCAGCATTTT.

The V and J genes are TRBV5-1 and TRBJ1-6; 12 nucleotides line up with TRBD1. Trimming took 4 bases from V and 8 from J; bases not matched to a gene: 4. This CDR3 is built from 15 residues. Germline CDR1 reads SGHRS; CDR2 reads YFSETQ. The CDR3 sequence is CASSGGTGGHSPLHF. The CDR3 DNA reads TGCGCCAGCAGCGGCGGGACAGGGGGCCATTCACCCCTCCACTTT.

The chain links TRBV5-1 to TRBJ2-7, with TRBD1 identical over 7 bases. The V gene's germline CDR1 is SGHRS and CDR2 YFSETQ. V gave up 6 bases and J gave up 6 bases; unmatched junction bases: 15. The CDR3 spans 15 residues. The CDR3 DNA sequence: TGCGCCAGCACCCTTGACGCCAGGGGGTACGGCGAGCAGTACTTC. Protein product: CASTLDARGYGEQYF.

This chain links TRBV24-1 with TRBJ2-5; TRBD1 agrees at 10 bases. CDR1 is KGHDR, CDR2 SFDVKD, per germline. CDR3 length: 15 amino acids. V trimming: 4 bases; J trimming: 4 bases; junction bases outside the gene matches: 5. The CDR3 is CATSDGGQGGETQYF. CDR3 coding DNA: TGTGCCACCAGTGACGGTGGACAGGGGGGAGAGACCCAGTACTTC.

This chain connects TRBV24-1 to TRBJ1-2; no reliable D call. V lost 9 bases and J 6 bases, leaving 13 bases between the germline ends. Germline V CDR1 and CDR2: KGHDR, SFDVKD. The CDR3 runs to 12 residues. The CDR3 bases are TGTGCCACCCTGAGAGGATCGGATGGCTACACCTTC. Amino acid sequence: CATLRGSDGYTF.